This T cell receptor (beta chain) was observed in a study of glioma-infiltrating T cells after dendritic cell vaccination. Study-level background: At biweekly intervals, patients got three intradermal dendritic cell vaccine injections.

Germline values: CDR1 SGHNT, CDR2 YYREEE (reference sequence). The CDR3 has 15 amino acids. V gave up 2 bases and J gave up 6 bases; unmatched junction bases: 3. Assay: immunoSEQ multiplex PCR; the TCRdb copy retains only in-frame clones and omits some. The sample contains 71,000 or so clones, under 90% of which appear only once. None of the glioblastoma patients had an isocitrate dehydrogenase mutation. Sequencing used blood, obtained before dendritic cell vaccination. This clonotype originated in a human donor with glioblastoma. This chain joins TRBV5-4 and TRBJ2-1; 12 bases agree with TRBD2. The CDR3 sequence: CASSLLAGGFNEQFF. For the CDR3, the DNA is TGTGCCAGCAGCTTACTAGCGGGGGGCTTCAATGAGCAGTTCTTC. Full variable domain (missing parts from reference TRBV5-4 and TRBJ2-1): ETGVTQSPTHLIKTRGQQVTLRCSSQSGHNTVSWYQQALGQGPQFIFQYYREEENGRGNFPPRFSGLQFPNYSSELNVNALELDDSALYLCASSLLAGGFNEQFFGPGTRLTVL.